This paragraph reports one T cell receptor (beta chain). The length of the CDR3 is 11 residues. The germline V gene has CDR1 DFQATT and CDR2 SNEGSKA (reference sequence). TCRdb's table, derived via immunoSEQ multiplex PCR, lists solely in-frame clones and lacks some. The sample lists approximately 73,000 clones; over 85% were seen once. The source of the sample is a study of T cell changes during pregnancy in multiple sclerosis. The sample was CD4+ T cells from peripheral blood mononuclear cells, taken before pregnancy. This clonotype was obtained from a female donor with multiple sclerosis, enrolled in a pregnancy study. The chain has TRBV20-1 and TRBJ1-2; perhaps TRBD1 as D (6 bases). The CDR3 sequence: CRVTGTYGYTF. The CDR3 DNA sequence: TGCAGAGTAACAGGGACCTATGGCTACACCTTC.